A single sample is the source of the 28 T cell receptor beta chains below, sequenced in a study of T cells in localized non-small cell lung cancer. Here immunoSEQ multiplex PCR was the method, and the copy in TCRdb shows in-frame clones only, minus some. The sample has about 40,000 clones, 90% to 95% seen once. The sample in question was PBMCs, obtained before any cancer treatment. Receptor source: a woman aged 35-75 years with stage II lung adenocarcinoma.

J is TRBJ2-1 and V is TRBV9, with D hard to call. V lost 2 bases and J lost 7, with 7 bases in between. Germline CDR1 and CDR2: SGDLS and YYNGEE. The CDR3 sequence is 12 residues long. The CDR3 nucleotides are TGTGCCAGCAGCGTCAATCAAAATGAGCAGTTCTTC. Translated: CASSVNQNEQFF.

The V gene is TRBV7-8, the J gene TRBJ2-1, with TRBD2 matching 13 bases. Germline V gene data show CDR1 as SGHVS and CDR2 as FQNEAQ. Losses at the gene ends were 5 bases for V and 8 bases for J; bases not matched to a gene: 12. This CDR3 contains 17 residues. This CDR3 reads CASSATIGLAGDDEQFF. CDR3 DNA sequence: TGTGCCAGCAGCGCTACCATAGGACTAGCGGGGGATGATGAGCAGTTCTTC.

This sequence joins TRBV6-6 and TRBJ1-2, with 9 bases fitting TRBD1. CDR3 length: 15 residues. CDR1 and CDR2 from the germline V gene are MNHNY and SVGAGI (reference sequence). V dropped 6 bases and J dropped 4; count of bases not matched to a gene: 9. This CDR3 is CASRPTGGGFYGYTF. DNA of the CDR3: TGTGCCAGCAGACCCACAGGGGGCGGATTCTATGGCTACACCTTC.

This chain uses TRBV10-2 with TRBJ1-5; maybe TRBD1 (6 bases). V was pared by 6 bases and J by 0 bases, with 12 bases between. Germline CDR1 reads WSHSY; CDR2 reads SAAADI. The CDR3 is 15 amino acids. The CDR3 is CASSPRGYSNQPQHF. CDR3 bases: TGCGCCAGCAGCCCAAGGGGGTATAGCAATCAGCCCCAGCATTTT.

The genes are TRBV6-1 and TRBJ2-5; TRBD2 is a possible D gene (7 bases). The CDR3 is 14 amino acids. Between the trimmed V and J ends, which lost 8 bases and 4 bases, there was a span of 17 bases. From germline, CDR1 is MNHNS and CDR2 SASEGT. In nucleotides, the CDR3 is TGTGCCAGCTCAAGGGGGGGCGACGGAGAGACCCAGTACTTC. Translating gives CASSRGGDGETQYF.

The chain has TRBV5-1 and TRBJ2-3; 9 bases are a match to TRBD1. Germline CDR1 SGHRS, CDR2 YFSETQ. The CDR3 extends over 14 amino acids. J gave up 6 bases and V 3 bases, and 5 bases lay outside the gene matches. CDR3 sequence: CASSSGTGWDTQYF. CDR3 nucleotides: TGCGCCAGCAGCTCCGGGACAGGGTGGGATACGCAGTATTTT.

This clone appeared a few times. The CDR3 DNA reads as TGTGCCAGCAGTGATGGACGGATTAACTATGGCTACACCTTC. It encodes CASSDGRINYGYTF. This chain joins TRBV2 and TRBJ1-2, with D hard to call. Trimming removed 3 bases at V and 1 base at J, with 9 bases between. The CDR3 is 14 amino acids. Germline V gives CDR1 SNHLY, CDR2 FYNNEI.

The CDR3 coding sequence is TGTGCCAGCAGTTCCCGGGGGGCGCCGAGGGAAGCTTTCTTT. Translation gives CASSSRGAPREAFF. This chain connects TRBV11-2 to TRBJ1-1, with a tentative D call TRBD1 (6 bases). Germline assignment: CDR1 SGHAT and CDR2 FQNNGV. This CDR3 contains 14 residues. V was clipped by 6 bases and J by 8 bases, with 19 bases between them.

This clone has more than one count but fewer than ten. This sequence joins TRBV10-3 and TRBJ2-2; 10 bases map to TRBD2. The CDR3 runs 14 residues. CDR1 is ENHRY and CDR2 is SYGVKD in the germline V gene. Germline trimming cut 5 bases from V and 4 bases from J; bases unmatched to any gene: 1. The CDR3 here is CAISSGGGTGELFF. The DNA of the CDR3 is TGTGCCATCAGTAGCGGGGGGGGCACCGGGGAGCTGTTTTTT.

The chain is built from TRBV10-1 and TRBJ2-3, with 14 bases aligning to TRBD2. Germline-derived CDR1 and CDR2 are WNHNN and SYGVQD (reference sequence). The CDR3 is 17 amino acids. V dropped 0 bases and J dropped 5; count of bases not matched to a gene: 4. The CDR3 reads CASSESGTSGGKDTQYF. The DNA of the CDR3 is TGCGCCAGCAGTGAGTCGGGGACTAGCGGGGGAAAAGATACGCAGTATTTT.

This clone was recorded only once. V gene TRBV19 combines with J gene TRBJ1-1; D is unclear. This CDR3 has 13 amino acids. Trimming shortened V by 2 bases and J by 8 bases, and 12 bases separated the two germline ends. Per the germline V gene, CDR1 is LNHDA and CDR2 is SQIVND (reference sequence). DNA of the CDR3: TGTGCCAGTAGTATAAGGCTCCGGGCCGAAGCTTTCTTT. Translation gives CASSIRLRAEAFF.

The rearrangement joins TRBV27 to TRBJ2-6; the match to TRBD1 covers 9 bases. V was pared by 4 bases and J by 1 base, with 5 bases of the junction left unmatched. The CDR3 consists of 17 residues. The V gene's germline CDR1 is MNHEY and CDR2 SMNVEV (reference sequence). The chain's CDR3 is CASSSGTGNSGANVLTF. CDR3 sequence (DNA): TGTGCCAGCAGTTCCGGGACAGGGAATTCTGGGGCCAACGTCCTGACTTTC.

The chain carries TRBV10-2 and TRBJ2-1; the D is unclear. Germline V gene lookup returns CDR1 WSHSY and CDR2 SAAADI. This CDR3 has 17 residues. The V end was cut by 3 bases, the J end by 2 bases, with 17 bases between. CDR3 bases: TGCGCCAGCAGTGATCCTAGGGCTTACTCTACCTACAATGAGCAGTTCTTC. Its translation: CASSDPRAYSTYNEQFF.

J is TRBJ2-7 and V is TRBV28, with 15 bases fitting TRBD2. Germline V gene data show CDR1 as MDHEN and CDR2 as SYDVKM. The CDR3 extends over 16 amino acids. V was pared by 7 bases and J by 2 bases, with 6 bases of the junction left unmatched. This CDR3 is CASIGLAGGKAYEQYF. The CDR3 DNA is TGTGCCAGCATAGGACTAGCGGGGGGGAAGGCCTACGAGCAGTACTTC.

The J gene is TRBJ1-1, the V gene TRBV7-9; D is perhaps TRBD1 (5 bases). Trimming removed 5 bases from V and 9 bases from J, with 10 bases in between. The CDR3 consists of 11 residues. Germline assignment: CDR1 SEHNR and CDR2 FQNEAQ (reference sequence). The CDR3 is CASSQEGKAFF. As DNA, the CDR3 is TGTGCCAGCAGCCAGGAGGGGAAAGCTTTCTTT.

In the case of this clone: This specimen includes other DNA sequences encoding the same CDR3. This CDR3 is CASSLGGRETQYF. CDR3 in DNA: TGTGCCAGCAGTTTGGGCGGGAGAGAGACCCAGTACTTC. This rearrangement joins TRBV28 to TRBJ2-5; TRBD2 agrees at 7 bases. V dropped 3 bases and J dropped 4; count of bases not matched to a gene: 2. The germline gives CDR1 MDHEN, CDR2 SYDVKM. The CDR3 runs to 13 residues.

This clone was picked up a small number of times. In the same sample, other DNA sequences code for this CDR3. The rearrangement links TRBV28 to TRBJ2-3, with 7 nucleotides matching TRBD2. J lost 4 bases, V lost 2 bases, and 0 bases had no gene match. The CDR3 sequence is 13 residues long. Per germline, CDR1 MDHEN and CDR2 SYDVKM. CDR3 DNA sequence: TGTGCCAGCAGTTTAGGGGGGGCAGATACGCAGTATTTT. Translated: CASSLGGADTQYF.

This sequence joins TRBV10-2 and TRBJ1-2; D call uncertain. The CDR3 is made up of 12 amino acids. Trimming removed 2 bases from V and 11 bases from J, with 12 bases in between. Germline assignment: CDR1 WSHSY and CDR2 SAAADI. For the CDR3, the DNA is TGCGCCAGCAGTGAGCTTAAGGTGTGGTACACCTTC. Protein: CASSELKVWYTF.

This rearrangement joins TRBV7-7 to TRBJ2-7; 9 nucleotides agree with TRBD2. Per the germline V gene, CDR1 is SSHAT and CDR2 is FNYEAQ (reference sequence). The CDR3 is 16 amino acids. V lost 2 bases, J lost 6 bases, and 11 bases stayed unmatched. The CDR3: CASSLIGGRDISEQYF. DNA of the CDR3: TGTGCCAGCAGCTTAATAGGCGGGAGGGATATTAGCGAGCAGTACTTC.

The chain combines TRBV28 with TRBJ2-2; D is perhaps TRBD1 (6 bases). Between the trimmed V and J ends, which lost 3 bases and 5 bases, there was a span of 13 bases. The CDR3 spans 15 residues. From germline, CDR1 is MDHEN and CDR2 SYDVKM. CDR3 nucleotides: TGTGCCAGCAGTTTGCGCAGGGGCGGTACCGGGGAGCTGTTTTTT. It specifies CASSLRRGGTGELFF.

The chain recombines TRBV7-2 with TRBJ2-7; D is uncertain. Trimming shortened V by 5 bases and J by 6 bases, and 17 bases separated the two germline ends. This CDR3 has 14 residues. Germline CDR1 is SGHTA and CDR2 is FQGNSA. CDR3 in amino acids: CASSLQTGMGEQYF. In nucleotides, the CDR3 is TGTGCCAGCAGCCTTCAGACTGGGATGGGCGAGCAGTACTTC.

This clone was seen only a few times. V usage is TRBV7-6 and J usage is TRBJ1-4; a possible D gene is TRBD1 (6 bases). CDR1 and CDR2 from the germline V gene are SGHVS and FNYEAQ. This CDR3 has 15 amino acids. V was trimmed by 5 bases and J by 8 bases, leaving 18 bases between them. In DNA, the CDR3 is TGTGCCAGCAGCCTGAGAGGGGGGGCCGGGGAAAAACTGTTTTTT. Residues: CASSLRGGAGEKLFF.

The chain is built from TRBV28 and TRBJ2-7; D unresolved. V lost 4 bases, J lost 2 bases, and 6 bases lay in between. The germline gives CDR1 MDHEN, CDR2 SYDVKM. This CDR3 has 12 residues. The CDR3 here is CASSSIPYEQYF. CDR3 nucleotides: TGTGCCAGCAGTTCAATCCCCTACGAGCAGTACTTC.

In regard to this clone: The junction does not match germline at one end; this may be a read error. The chain combines TRBV2 with TRBJ2-1, with D perhaps matching TRBD1 or TRBD2 (5 bases each). CDR1 SNHLY and CDR2 FYNNEI come from the germline V gene. The CDR3 length is 12 residues. CDR3 in DNA: TGTACCAGCAGGGTACTAGACAATGAGCAGTTCTTC. As protein: CTSRVLDNEQFF.

With respect to this clone: The sample has other DNA sequences that encode this CDR3 too. V usage is TRBV18 and J usage is TRBJ1-4, with D possibly TRBD1 on 6 matching bases. There are 15 residues in the CDR3. Trimming stripped 5 bases from V and 3 bases from J, with 13 bases between. Germline lookup yields CDR1 KGHSH and CDR2 LQKENI. CDR3 sequence reads: CASSMGAFPNEKLFF. The CDR3 region has the DNA TGTGCCAGCTCAATGGGGGCGTTTCCTAATGAAAAACTGTTTTTT.

The chain employs TRBV28 and TRBJ2-1, with 13 bases that match TRBD2. The germline CDR1 and CDR2 sequences are MDHEN and SYDVKM. V lost 7 bases to trimming and J lost 2 bases; unmatched junction nucleotides: 5. This CDR3 is 16 amino acids long. In DNA, the CDR3 is TGTGCCAGCAAACCGGGACTAGCGGGAACCTACAATGAGCAGTTCTTC. It yields the protein CASKPGLAGTYNEQFF.

This chain uses TRBV5-1 with TRBJ2-1, with TRBD2 matching 12 bases. Per germline, CDR1 SGHRS and CDR2 YFSETQ. Trimming at V came to 2 bases and at J to 6 bases, leaving 9 bases not matched to a gene. The CDR3 is made up of 17 amino acids. This CDR3 is CASSFSSGGEFPNEQFF. The CDR3 DNA sequence: TGCGCCAGCAGCTTCTCTAGCGGGGGGGAATTTCCCAATGAGCAGTTCTTC.

V gene TRBV28 combines with J gene TRBJ1-5; D is undetermined. This CDR3 spans 15 amino acids. Trimming shortened V by 5 bases and J by 3 bases, and 14 bases separated the two germline ends. The germline V gene has CDR1 MDHEN and CDR2 SYDVKM. The CDR3 spells CASSPLLGHNQPQHF. The DNA of the CDR3 is TGTGCCAGCAGTCCCCTACTTGGGCACAATCAGCCCCAGCATTTT.